The sequence of this TCR beta chain was determined in a study of CD8+ T cells in alopecia areata. V lost 4 bases and J lost 8, with 24 bases in between. Germline CDR1 and CDR2: SGHRS and YFSETQ. The CDR3 is 17 amino acids. cDNA prepared by RNA extraction and subsequent reverse transcription served as the template for sequencing. The data were produced by immunoSEQ multiplex PCR, yet TCRdb's version contains in-frame clones alone and is incomplete. The sample includes some 150,000 clones, 45% to 60% seen only once; the top ten take approximately 19%. The origin of this receptor is a human donor with alopecia areata. This material consisted of CD8+ T cells sorted from blood, taken at week 0. V usage is TRBV5-1 and J usage is TRBJ2-2; tentative D call: TRBD1 (7 bases). In DNA form, the CDR3 reads TGCGCCAGCAGCCCACCCGCAGGGGGGCTTTCTGCGGGGGAGCTGTTTTTT. It translates to CASSPPAGGLSAGELFF. The full variable domain, with the rest looked up from reference TRBV5-1 and TRBJ2-2, is KAGVTQTPRYLIKTRGQQVTLSCSPISGHRSVSWYQQTPGQGLQFLFEYFSETQRNKGNFPGRFSGRQFSNSRSEMNVSTLELGDSALYLCASSPPAGGLSAGELFFGEGSRLTVL.